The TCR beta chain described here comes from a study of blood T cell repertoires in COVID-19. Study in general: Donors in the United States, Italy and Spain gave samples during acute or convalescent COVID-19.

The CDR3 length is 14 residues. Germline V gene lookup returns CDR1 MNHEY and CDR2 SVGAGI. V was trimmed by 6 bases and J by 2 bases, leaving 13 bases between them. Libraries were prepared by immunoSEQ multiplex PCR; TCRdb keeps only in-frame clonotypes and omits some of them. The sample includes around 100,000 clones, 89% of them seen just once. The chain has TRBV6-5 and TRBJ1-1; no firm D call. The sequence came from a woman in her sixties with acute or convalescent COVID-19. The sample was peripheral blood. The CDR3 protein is CASRLERANTEAFF. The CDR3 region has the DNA TGTGCCAGCAGGCTAGAGAGGGCCAACACTGAAGCTTTCTTT.